A single T cell receptor (beta chain) is shown here with its context. The antigen is not known. This record comes from a study of T cell responses to AZD1222 COVID-19 vaccine. The germline V gene encodes CDR1 LNHDA and CDR2 SQIVND (reference sequence). The CDR3 is 13 amino acids. The V gene end was trimmed by 10 bases and the J gene end by 4 bases; junction bases not matched to a gene: 7. Profiling relied on immunoSEQ multiplex PCR, and the TCRdb table lists in-frame clones only, not all of them. The profile shows some 150,000 clones, 88% of them singletons. General study results and limits: Donors were chiefly white British, with a greater number of females, and clonal diversity was perhaps underestimated.

Material: peripheral blood, obtained 28 days after the second dose of the MenACWY control vaccine. The sequence was obtained from an adult who received the MenACWY meningococcal vaccine as a control. The chain employs TRBV19 and TRBJ1-1, with 9 bases matching TRBD1. Here the CDR3 reads CATSRQGGTEAFF. The CDR3 DNA reads as TGTGCCACCTCAAGACAGGGGGGCACTGAAGCTTTCTTT.